This entry concerns a single T cell receptor (beta chain). This receptor's antigen is unknown. One base away there is no much larger clone; base qualities are not given. The immunoSEQ Assay, a bias-controlled multiplex PCR, was used to amplify TCRbeta CDR3 regions from genomic DNA. The original methods were these. The number of nucleated cells in each sample was estimated from the amplification of reference gene primers within the assay. Sequence reads were collapsed and filtered to measure the absolute abundance of every unique TCRbeta CDR3 rearrangement. For each sample, productive Simpson clonality was calculated as the square root of Simpson's diversity index across productive rearrangements. TCRdb re-hosts the immuneACCESS table, in-frame sequences only. Its copies lack some clones; in the studies checked, an unresolved V gene accounts for under half of them, and the cause for the rest is not known. V, J and clone size were drawn from that table, and D and trimming were deduced from the DNA. The sample yields some 240,000 clones; 80% to 95% were counted once. The top ten hold over 0.75% of the sample.

The sample comes from a study of blood T cell repertoires in COVID-19 (dated by TCRdb to 2019 to 2021). For the study in its entirety: The collaborator samples originated in the United States, Italy and Spain and spanned the acute and convalescent phases of COVID-19. Subjects who had been exposed to COVID-19, were actively infected with it, or had recovered from it provided the deeply sampled blood TCRbeta repertoires that made up the dataset. The samples were drawn from the first 160 participants of the ongoing ImmuneRACE study and from some 1,300 subjects provided by 6 global collaborators. The repertoires were released in a freely available public database intended as a resource for research on the immune response to SARS-CoV-2. Sample metadata almost always included a de-identified subject ID, COVID-19 status, age in years and sex. The material from the prospective study consisted of cDNA or gDNA derived from T cells, B-cell-depleted T cells, or PBMCs. HLA class I and class II types, where available, came from metadata supplied by the sample provider rather than from assay-based typing.

Results the study describes overall, beyond this receptor: The amount of clinical and demographic metadata varied by source and participant and was provided uncurated.

The CDR3 goes from the cysteine to the phenylalanine over 16 residues. The kept DNA is CDR3 alone, 48 bases in frame from the first base. Trimming removed 0 bases from V and 2 bases from J, leaving 11 bases between the germline ends. In the germline V gene (reference sequence), CDR1 corresponds to GTSNPN and CDR2 to SVGIG. One collaborating source in Seattle enrolled patients while the patients were actively infected and followed the patients over time throughout the course of disease. Each collaborating institution followed its own protocols to collect whole blood in K2EDTA tubes. Collaborator samples were shipped for TCRbeta analysis as frozen whole blood, isolated PBMCs, or DNA extracted from either sample type.

The TCR sequence derives from a man aged 60 to 69 with COVID-19, enrolled during active disease. The chain uses TRBV30 and TRBJ2-6; TRBD1 is a possible D gene, resting on 5 matching bases. Material: peripheral blood. The CDR3 has the sequence CAWSVSRAPGANVLTF. In nucleotide form, the sequence is TGTGCCTGGAGTGTAAGCAGGGCCCCTGGGGCCAACGTCCTGACTTTC.